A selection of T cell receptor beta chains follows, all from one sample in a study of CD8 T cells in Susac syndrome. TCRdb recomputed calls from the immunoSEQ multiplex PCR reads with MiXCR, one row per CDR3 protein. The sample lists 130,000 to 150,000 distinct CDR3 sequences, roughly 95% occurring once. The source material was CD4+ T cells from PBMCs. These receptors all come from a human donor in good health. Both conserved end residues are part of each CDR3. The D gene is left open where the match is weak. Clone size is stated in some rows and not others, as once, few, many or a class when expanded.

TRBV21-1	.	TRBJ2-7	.	TGTGCCAGCAGCAAAGGGGATCGCGGGAGGGCGCTCTACGAGCAGTACTTC	CASSKGDRGRALYEQYF
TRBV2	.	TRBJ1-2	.	TGTGCCAGCAGCCTACAGGAGGGGTCCTATGGCTACACCTTC	CASSLQEGSYGYTF
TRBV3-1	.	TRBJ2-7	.	TGTGCCAGCAGCCAAGATTTACAGAAAGAGCAGTACTTC	CASSQDLQKEQYF
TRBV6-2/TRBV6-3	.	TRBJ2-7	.	TGTGCCAGCAGGGGCGGGTCCTACGAGCAGTACTTC	CASRGGSYEQYF
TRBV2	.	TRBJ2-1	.	TGTGCCGGGTCAATTGGGGGCACCTACAATGAGCAGTTCTTC	CAGSIGGTYNEQFF
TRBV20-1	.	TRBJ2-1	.	TGCAGTGCTAGCAGGGGCGGGACCTCTACGAATGAGCAGTTCTTC	CSASRGGTSTNEQFF
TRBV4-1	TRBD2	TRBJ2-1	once	TGCGCCAGCAGGTCAGGACTAGCGGGATTCGATGAGCAGTTCTTC	CASRSGLAGFDEQFF
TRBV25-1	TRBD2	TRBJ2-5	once	TGTGCCAGCAGTGAATCTCCCCCGGGACTAGCGGGAGGAGGTATCCAGTACTTC	CASSESPPGLAGGGIQYF
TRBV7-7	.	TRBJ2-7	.	TGTGCTAGCAGCTTAGCTCCGGGGGTCTACGAGCAGTACTTC	CASSLAPGVYEQYF
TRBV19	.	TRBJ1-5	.	TGTGCCAGCTCGGTTGGAGGGAGTCAGCCCCAGCATTTT	CASSVGGSQPQHF
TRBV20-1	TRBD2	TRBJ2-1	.	TGCAGTGCTGTAACCGGGACTAGCGGGAGTAATGAGCAGTTCTTC	CSAVTGTSGSNEQFF
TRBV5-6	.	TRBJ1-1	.	TGTGCCAGCAGCCGAACTTGGGGGGTGCTCACTGAAGCTTTCTTT	CASSRTWGVLTEAFF
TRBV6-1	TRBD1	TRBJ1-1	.	TGTGCCACCCGGACAGGGGGCTATATTCCTGAAGCTTTCTTT	CATRTGGYIPEAFF
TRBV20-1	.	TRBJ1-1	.	TGCAGTGCTAGAGATGTGGGGTTGAACACTGAAGCTTTCTTT	CSARDVGLNTEAFF
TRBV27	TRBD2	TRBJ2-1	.	TGTGCCAGCGCCACCGGGACTAGCGGGAGAGGCAAGCAGTTCTTC	CASATGTSGRGKQFF
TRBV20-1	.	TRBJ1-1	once	TGCAGTGCTAGTGCGGGGGGCAAGCTTGAAGCTTTCTTT	CSASAGGKLEAFF
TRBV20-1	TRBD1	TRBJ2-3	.	TGCAGTGCCGCCGGGACAGGCACAGATACGCAGTATTTT	CSAAGTGTDTQYF
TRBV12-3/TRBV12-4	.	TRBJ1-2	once	TGTGCCAGCAGGCCAACAGGCAGAAGTGGCTACACCTTC	CASRPTGRSGYTF